This T cell receptor beta chain was sequenced in a study of technical replicates of blood from a few donors. Repertoires were generated with immunoSEQ multiplex PCR, while TCRdb's copy carries only in-frame clones and drops some. The sample shows some 94,000 clones, 90% to 96% of them seen only once. Germline V CDR1 and CDR2: SGHDT, YYEEEE. Trimming pared 4 bases from V and 8 bases from J, leaving 12 bases between. This CDR3 is 12 amino acids long. The TCR comes from a human donor in good health. V and J are TRBV5-6 and TRBJ1-2; maybe TRBD1 (5 bases). The sequenced sample consisted of T cells isolated from PBMCs. CDR3 loop: CASSNDRGGYTF. The CDR3 DNA sequence: TGTGCCAGCAGCAACGATAGGGGCGGCTACACCTTC.